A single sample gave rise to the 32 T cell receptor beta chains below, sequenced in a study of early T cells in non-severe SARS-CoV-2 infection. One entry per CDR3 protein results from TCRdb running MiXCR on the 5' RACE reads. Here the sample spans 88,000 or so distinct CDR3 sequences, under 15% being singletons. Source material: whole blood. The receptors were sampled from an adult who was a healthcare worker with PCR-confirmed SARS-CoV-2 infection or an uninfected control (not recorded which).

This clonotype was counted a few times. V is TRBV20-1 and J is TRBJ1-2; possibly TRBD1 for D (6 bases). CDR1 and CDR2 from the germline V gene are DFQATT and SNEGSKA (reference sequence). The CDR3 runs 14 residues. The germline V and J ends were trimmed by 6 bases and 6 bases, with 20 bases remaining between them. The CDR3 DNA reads TGCAGTGCGGCGACAGGAGCGGCGTTAGATGGCTACACCTTC. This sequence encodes CSAATGAALDGYTF.

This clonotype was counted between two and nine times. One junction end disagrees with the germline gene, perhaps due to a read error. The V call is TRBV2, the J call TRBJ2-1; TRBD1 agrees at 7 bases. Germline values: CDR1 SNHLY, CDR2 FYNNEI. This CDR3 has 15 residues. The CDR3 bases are TGTGCCAGCCATTCCCGCGCGACAGGGCGCACTAGTCCAGTCTTC. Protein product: CASHSRATGRTSPVF.

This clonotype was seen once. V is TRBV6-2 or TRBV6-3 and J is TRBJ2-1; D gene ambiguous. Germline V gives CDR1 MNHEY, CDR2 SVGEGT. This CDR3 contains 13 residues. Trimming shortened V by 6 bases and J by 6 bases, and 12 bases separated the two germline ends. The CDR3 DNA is TGTGCCAGCAGCGAAACGTGGGGCAATGAGCAGTTCTTC. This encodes CASSETWGNEQFF.

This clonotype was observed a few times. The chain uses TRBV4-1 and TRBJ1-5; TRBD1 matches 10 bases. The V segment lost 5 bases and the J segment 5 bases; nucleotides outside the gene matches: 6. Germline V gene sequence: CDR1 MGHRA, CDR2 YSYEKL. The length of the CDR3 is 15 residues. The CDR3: CASSSPGQGHQPQHF. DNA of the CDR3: TGCGCCAGCAGCTCGCCGGGACAGGGGCATCAGCCCCAGCATTTT.

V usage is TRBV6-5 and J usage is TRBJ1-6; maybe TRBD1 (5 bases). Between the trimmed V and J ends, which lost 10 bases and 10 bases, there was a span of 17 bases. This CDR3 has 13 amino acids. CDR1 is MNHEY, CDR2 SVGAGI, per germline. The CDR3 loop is CATTQGSGSPLHF. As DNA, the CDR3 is TGTGCCACAACCCAGGGATCGGGATCACCCCTCCACTTT.

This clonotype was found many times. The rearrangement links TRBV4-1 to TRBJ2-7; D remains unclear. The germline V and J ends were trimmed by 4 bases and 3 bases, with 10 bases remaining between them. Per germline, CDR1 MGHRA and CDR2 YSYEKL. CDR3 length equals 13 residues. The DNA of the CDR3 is TGCGCCAGCAGCCCCGGTTGGGGCTACGAGCAGTACTTC. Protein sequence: CASSPGWGYEQYF.

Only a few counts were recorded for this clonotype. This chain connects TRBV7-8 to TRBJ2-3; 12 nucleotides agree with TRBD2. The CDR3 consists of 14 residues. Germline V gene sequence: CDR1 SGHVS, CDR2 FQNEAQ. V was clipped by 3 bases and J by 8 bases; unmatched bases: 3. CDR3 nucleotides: TGTGCCAGCAGCTTTCTAGCGGGAGGGGGTACGCAGTATTTT. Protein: CASSFLAGGGTQYF.

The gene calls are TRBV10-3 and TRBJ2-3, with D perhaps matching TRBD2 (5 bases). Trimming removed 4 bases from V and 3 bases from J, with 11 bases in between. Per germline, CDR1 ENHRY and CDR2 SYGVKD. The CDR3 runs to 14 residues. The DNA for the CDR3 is TGTGCCATCAGTGGAGCTAGGGAGACAGATACGCAGTATTTT. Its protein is CAISGARETDTQYF.

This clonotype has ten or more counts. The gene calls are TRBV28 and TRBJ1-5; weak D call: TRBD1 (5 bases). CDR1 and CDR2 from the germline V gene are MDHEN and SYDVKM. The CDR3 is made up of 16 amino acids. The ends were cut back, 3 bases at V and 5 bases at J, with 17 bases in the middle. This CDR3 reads CASSLDRGSMHQPQHF. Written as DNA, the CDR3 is TGTGCCAGCAGTTTGGATCGGGGGAGCATGCATCAGCCCCAGCATTTT. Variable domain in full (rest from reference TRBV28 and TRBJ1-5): DVKVTQSSRYLVKRTGEKVFLECVQDMDHENMFWYRQDPGLGLRLIYFSYDVKMKEKGDIPEGYSVSREKKERFSLILESASTNQTSMYLCASSLDRGSMHQPQHFGDGTRLSIL.

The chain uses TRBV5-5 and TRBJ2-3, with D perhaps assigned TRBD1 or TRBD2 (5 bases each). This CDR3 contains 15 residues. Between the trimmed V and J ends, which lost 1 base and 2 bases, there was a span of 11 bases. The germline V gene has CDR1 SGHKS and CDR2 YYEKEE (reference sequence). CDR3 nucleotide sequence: TGTGCCAGCAGCTTGAGCACAGGACTCACAGATACGCAGTATTTT. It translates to CASSLSTGLTDTQYF.

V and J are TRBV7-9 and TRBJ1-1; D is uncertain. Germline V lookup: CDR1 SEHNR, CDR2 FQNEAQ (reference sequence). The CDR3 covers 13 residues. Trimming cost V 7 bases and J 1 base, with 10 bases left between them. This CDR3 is CASILHPNTEAFF. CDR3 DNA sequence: TGTGCCAGCATCCTACACCCGAACACTGAAGCTTTCTTT. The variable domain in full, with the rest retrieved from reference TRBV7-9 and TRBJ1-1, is DTGVSQNPRHKITKRGQNVTFRCDPISEHNRLYWYRQTLGQGPEFLTYFQNEAQLEKSRLLSDRFSAERPKGSFSTLEIQRTEQGDSAMYLCASILHPNTEAFFGQGTRLTVV.

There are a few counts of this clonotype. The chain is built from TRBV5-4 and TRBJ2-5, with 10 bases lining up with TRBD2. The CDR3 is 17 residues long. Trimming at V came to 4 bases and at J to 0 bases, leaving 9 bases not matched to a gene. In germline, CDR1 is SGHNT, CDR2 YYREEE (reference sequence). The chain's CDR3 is CASSPTRTSGNQETQYF. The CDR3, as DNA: TGTGCCAGCAGCCCTACTAGGACTAGCGGAAACCAAGAGACCCAGTACTTC.

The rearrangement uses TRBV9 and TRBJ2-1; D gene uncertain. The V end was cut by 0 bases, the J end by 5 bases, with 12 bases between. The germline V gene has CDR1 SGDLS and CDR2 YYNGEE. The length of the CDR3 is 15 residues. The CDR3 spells CASSVGINYDNEQFF. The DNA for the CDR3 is TGTGCCAGCAGCGTAGGGATCAACTATGACAATGAGCAGTTCTTC. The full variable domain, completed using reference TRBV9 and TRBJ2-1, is DSGVTQTPKHLITATGQRVTLRCSPRSGDLSVYWYQQSLDQGLQFLIQYYNGEERAKGNILERFSAQQFPDLHSELNLSSLELGDSALYFCASSVGINYDNEQFFGPGTRLTVL.

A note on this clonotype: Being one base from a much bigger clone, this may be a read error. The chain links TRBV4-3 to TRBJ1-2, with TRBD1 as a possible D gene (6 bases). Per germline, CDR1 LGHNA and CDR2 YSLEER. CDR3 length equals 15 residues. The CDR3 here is CASSLNRERGYGYAF. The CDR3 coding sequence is TGCGCCAGCAGCCTCAACAGGGAGAGGGGCTATGGCTACGCCTTC.

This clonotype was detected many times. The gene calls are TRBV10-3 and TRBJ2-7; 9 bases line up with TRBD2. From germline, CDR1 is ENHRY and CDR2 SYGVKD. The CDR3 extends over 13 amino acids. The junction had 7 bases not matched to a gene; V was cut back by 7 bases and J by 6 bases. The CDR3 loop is CAINGGRASEQYF. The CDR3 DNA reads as TGTGCCATCAACGGCGGGAGGGCAAGCGAGCAGTACTTC.

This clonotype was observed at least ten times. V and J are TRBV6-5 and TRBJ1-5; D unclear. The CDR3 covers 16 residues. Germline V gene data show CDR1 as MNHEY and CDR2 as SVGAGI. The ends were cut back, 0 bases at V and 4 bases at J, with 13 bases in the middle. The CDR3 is CASSYSIPAGNQPQHF. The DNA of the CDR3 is TGTGCCAGCAGTTACTCGATCCCAGCTGGGAATCAGCCCCAGCATTTT.

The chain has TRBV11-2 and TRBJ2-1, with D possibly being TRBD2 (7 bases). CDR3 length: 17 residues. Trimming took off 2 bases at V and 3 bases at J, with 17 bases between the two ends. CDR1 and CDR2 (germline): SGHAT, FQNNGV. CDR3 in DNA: TGTGCCAGCAGCTTACGGTGGGAGGGGGTGCGCTACAATGAGCAGTTCTTC. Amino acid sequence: CASSLRWEGVRYNEQFF.

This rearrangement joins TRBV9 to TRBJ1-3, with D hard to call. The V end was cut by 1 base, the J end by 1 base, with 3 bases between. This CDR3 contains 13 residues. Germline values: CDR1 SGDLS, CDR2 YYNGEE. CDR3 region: CASSVLSGNTIYF. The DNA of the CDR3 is TGTGCCAGCAGCGTATTATCTGGAAACACCATATATTTT.

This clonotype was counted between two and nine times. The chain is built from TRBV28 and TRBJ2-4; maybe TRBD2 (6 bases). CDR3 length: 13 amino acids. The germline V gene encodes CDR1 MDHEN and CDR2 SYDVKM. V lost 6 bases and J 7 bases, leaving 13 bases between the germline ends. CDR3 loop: CASSAGGSNIQYF. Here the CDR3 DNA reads TGTGCCAGCAGCGCCGGGGGATCCAACATTCAGTACTTC.

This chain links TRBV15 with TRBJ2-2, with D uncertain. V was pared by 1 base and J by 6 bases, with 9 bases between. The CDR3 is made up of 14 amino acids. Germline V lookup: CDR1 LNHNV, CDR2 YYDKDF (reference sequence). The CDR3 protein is CATSRGGVAGELFF. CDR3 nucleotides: TGTGCCACCAGCAGAGGGGGTGTCGCCGGGGAGCTGTTTTTT. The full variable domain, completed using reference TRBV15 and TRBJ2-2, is DAMVIQNPRYQVTQFGKPVTLSCSQTLNHNVMYWYQQKSSQAPKLLFHYYDKDFNNEADTPDNFQSRRPNTSFCFLDIRSPGLGDTAMYLCATSRGGVAGELFFGEGSRLTVL.

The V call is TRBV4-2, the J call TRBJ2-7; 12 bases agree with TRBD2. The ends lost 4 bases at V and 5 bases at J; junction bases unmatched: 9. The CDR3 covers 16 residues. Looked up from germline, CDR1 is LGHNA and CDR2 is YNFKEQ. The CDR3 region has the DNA TGTGCCAGCAGCCGGGAGACTAGCGGGAGCGTCAACGAGCAGTACTTC. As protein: CASSRETSGSVNEQYF.

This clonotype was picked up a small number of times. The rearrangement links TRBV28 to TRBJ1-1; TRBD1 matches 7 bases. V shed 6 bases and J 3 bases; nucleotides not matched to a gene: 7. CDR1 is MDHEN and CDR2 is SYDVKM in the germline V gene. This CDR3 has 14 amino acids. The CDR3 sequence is CASSEHRGYTEAFF. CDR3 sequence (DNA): TGTGCCAGCAGCGAACACAGGGGATACACTGAAGCTTTCTTT. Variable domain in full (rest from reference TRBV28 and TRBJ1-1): DVKVTQSSRYLVKRTGEKVFLECVQDMDHENMFWYRQDPGLGLRLIYFSYDVKMKEKGDIPEGYSVSREKKERFSLILESASTNQTSMYLCASSEHRGYTEAFFGQGTRLTVV.

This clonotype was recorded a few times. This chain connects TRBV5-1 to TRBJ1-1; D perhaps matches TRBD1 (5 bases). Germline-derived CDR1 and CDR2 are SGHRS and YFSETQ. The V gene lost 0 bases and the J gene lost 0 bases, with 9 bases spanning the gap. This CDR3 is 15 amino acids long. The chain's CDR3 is CASSLVEGLNTEAFF. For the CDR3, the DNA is TGCGCCAGCAGCTTGGTGGAGGGGTTGAACACTGAAGCTTTCTTT. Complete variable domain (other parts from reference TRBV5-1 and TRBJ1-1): KAGVTQTPRYLIKTRGQQVTLSCSPISGHRSVSWYQQTPGQGLQFLFEYFSETQRNKGNFPGRFSGRQFSNSRSEMNVSTLELGDSALYLCASSLVEGLNTEAFFGQGTRLTVV.

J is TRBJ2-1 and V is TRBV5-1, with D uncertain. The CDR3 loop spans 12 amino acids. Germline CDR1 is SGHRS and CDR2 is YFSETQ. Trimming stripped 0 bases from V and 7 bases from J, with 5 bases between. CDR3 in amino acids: CASSLAKNEQFF. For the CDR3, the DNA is TGCGCCAGCAGCTTGGCTAAAAATGAGCAGTTCTTC.

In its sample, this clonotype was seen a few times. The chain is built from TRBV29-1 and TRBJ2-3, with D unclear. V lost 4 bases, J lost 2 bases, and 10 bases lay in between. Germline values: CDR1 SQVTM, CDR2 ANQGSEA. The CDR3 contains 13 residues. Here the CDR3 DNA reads TGCAGCGTTGGGGCTAAAGTCACAGATACGCAGTATTTT. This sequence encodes CSVGAKVTDTQYF.

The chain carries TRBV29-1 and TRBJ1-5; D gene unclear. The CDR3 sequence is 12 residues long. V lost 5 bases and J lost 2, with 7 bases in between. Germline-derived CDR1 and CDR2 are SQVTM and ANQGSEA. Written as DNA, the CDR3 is TGCAGCGTTCTGGATGGCAATCAGCCCCAGCATTTT. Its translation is CSVLDGNQPQHF.

CDR3 in DNA: TGTGCCAGCATTTGGGGAAGGGAGCAGTTCTTC. This codes for CASIWGREQFF. J is TRBJ2-1 and V is TRBV6-1; no clear D. The CDR3 runs to 11 residues. Germline V gives CDR1 MNHNS, CDR2 SASEGT. Trimming removed 7 bases at V and 10 bases at J, with 11 bases between.

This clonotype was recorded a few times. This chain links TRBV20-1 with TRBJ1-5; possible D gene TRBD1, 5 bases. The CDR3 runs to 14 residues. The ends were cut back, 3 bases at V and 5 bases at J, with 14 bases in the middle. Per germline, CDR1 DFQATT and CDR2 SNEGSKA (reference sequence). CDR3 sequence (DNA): TGCAGTGCTAGGCAGAGTGGGGGTTATCAGCCCCAGCATTTT. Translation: CSARQSGGYQPQHF.

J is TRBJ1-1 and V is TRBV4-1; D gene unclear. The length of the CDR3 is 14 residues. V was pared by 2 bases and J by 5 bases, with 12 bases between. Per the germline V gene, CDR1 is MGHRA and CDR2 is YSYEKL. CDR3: CASSQRRVGTEAFF. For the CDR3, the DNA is TGCGCCAGCAGCCAACGGCGGGTGGGGACTGAAGCTTTCTTT.

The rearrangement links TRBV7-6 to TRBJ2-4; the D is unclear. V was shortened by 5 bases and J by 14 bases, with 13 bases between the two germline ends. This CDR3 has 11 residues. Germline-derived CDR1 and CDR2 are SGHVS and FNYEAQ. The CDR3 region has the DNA TGTGCCAGCAGCCCTGGAGTTCTAAAGTACTTC. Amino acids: CASSPGVLKYF. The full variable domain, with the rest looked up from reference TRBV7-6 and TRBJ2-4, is GAGVSQSPRYKVTKRGQDVALRCDPISGHVSLYWYRQALGQGPEFLTYFNYEAQQDKSGLPNDRFSAERPEGSISTLTIQRTEQRDSAMYRCASSPGVLKYFGAGTRLSVL.

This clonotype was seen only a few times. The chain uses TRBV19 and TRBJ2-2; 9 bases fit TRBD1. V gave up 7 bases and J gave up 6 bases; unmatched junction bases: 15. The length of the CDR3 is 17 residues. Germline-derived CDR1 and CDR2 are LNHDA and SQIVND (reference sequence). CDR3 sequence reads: CASTRTGASLGAGELFF. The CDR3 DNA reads TGTGCCAGTACTCGGACAGGGGCTAGCCTTGGGGCCGGGGAGCTGTTTTTT.

CDR3 nucleotide sequence: TGTGCCAGCAGCTTAATGAATGAGCAGTTCTTC. Protein sequence: CASSLMNEQFF. The chain joins TRBV11-2 to TRBJ2-1; D is unresolved. V was shortened by 2 bases and J by 7 bases, with 3 bases between the two germline ends. The CDR3 loop spans 11 amino acids. Germline CDR1 SGHAT, CDR2 FQNNGV. Combining the CDR3 with reference TRBV11-2 and TRBJ2-1 gives the whole variable domain EAGVAQSPRYKIIEKRQSVAFWCNPISGHATLYWYQQILGQGPKLLIQFQNNGVVDDSQLPKDRFSAERLKGVDSTLKIQPAKLEDSAVYLCASSLMNEQFFGPGTRLTVL.